Sequencing of this T cell receptor (beta chain) was carried out in a study of memory CD4+ T cells and cytomegalovirus serostatus. Background on the study: Of the healthy Belgian adults, 8 to 10 were CMV seropositive and approximately 25 seronegative. Study-wide results and caveats: Median bootstrapped AUC for CMV status was about 0.96 originally, approximately 0.93 US-trained. Suggested: most of the CMV-linked TCR signature lies in CD4+ memory cells.

Profiled with immunoSEQ multiplex PCR; TCRdb holds only in-frame clones, not every one. The table has 75,000 to 90,000 clones, 65% to 85% seen once. The CDR3 totals 14 residues. The V gene lost 4 bases and the J gene lost 0 bases, with 7 bases spanning the gap. Germline V lookup: CDR1 SGHDT, CDR2 YYEEEE. Single viable CD3+CD4+CD8-CD45RO+ cells were sorted as the memory CD4+ T cells. After thawing, CD4+ T cells were positively selected. For this clone: Its antigen is as yet unknown.

The sequence was collected from an adult in good health and CMV-seronegative. Sequences were obtained from memory CD4+ T cells from blood. This rearrangement joins TRBV5-6 to TRBJ1-4; D call uncertain. The chain's CDR3 is CASSGVATNEKLFF. DNA for the CDR3: TGTGCCAGCAGCGGGGTGGCAACTAATGAAAAACTGTTTTTT.